This TCR beta chain was captured by sequencing in a study of control samples from healthy donors and cancer patients. Generated by immunoSEQ multiplex PCR, the TCRdb table keeps only in-frame clones and is missing some. Here the sample spans a few hundred thousand clones, over 75% being singletons. Per germline, CDR1 SGHTA and CDR2 FQGNSA. The CDR3 is 16 amino acids. V dropped 3 bases and J dropped 5 bases, with 18 bases sitting between them. Sequences were obtained from PBMCs. This chain joins TRBV7-2 and TRBJ2-3, with D tentatively TRBD2 (5 bases). The origin of this receptor is a man aged 35-49 years with head and neck cancer. In nucleotides, the CDR3 is TGTGCCAGCAGCTTCTCTAGGAGGCCTCTGGGAGATACGCAGTATTTT. It specifies CASSFSRRPLGDTQYF.